This T cell receptor beta chain was captured in a study of shared clonotypes between healthy human individuals. Measured with immunoSEQ multiplex PCR; TCRdb has only the in-frame clones, and not every one. The table has approximately 530,000 clones, 95% to 96% seen once. Germline V CDR1 and CDR2: SGHDT, YYEEEE. Trimming shortened V by 5 bases and J by 5 bases, and 11 bases separated the two germline ends. CDR3 length: 13 residues. The sample holds a few counts of this clone. Its antigen is unknown. General observations from the study: Of the naive CD4 clonotypes, roughly 5% were shared across a few donors.

The rearrangement links TRBV5-6 to TRBJ2-1; D is unclear. The TCR was taken from a woman aged 25 to 45 in good health. The specimen sequenced was naive CD4+ T cells sorted from blood. The sample's subset: CD45RA+ positively selected. CDR3 loop: CASRRGRDNEQFF. The CDR3 DNA sequence: TGTGCCAGCAGACGAGGTCGAGACAATGAGCAGTTCTTC.